Listed below are T cell receptor beta chains from one sample, sequenced in a study of CD8 T cells in Susac syndrome. Using its own MiXCR run on the immunoSEQ multiplex PCR reads, TCRdb lists one record per CDR3 protein. The sample yields around 170,000 distinct CDR3 sequences, around 95% seen once. Sequencing input: CD4+ T cells from PBMCs. The source is a human donor with Susac syndrome. The CDR3 runs from the conserved cysteine through the conserved F or W. A D gene is named only where the DNA matches it firmly. Size is omitted from some rows. Given values are once, few, many or a class for expanded clones.

size	J	D	V	CDR3	DNA
.	TRBJ2-7	.	TRBV6-6	CASSPIGYEQYF	TGTGCCAGCAGTCCAATAGGCTACGAGCAGTACTTC
.	TRBJ2-7	.	TRBV20-1	CSALDRRHEQYF	TGCAGTGCCCTCGACAGGCGCCACGAGCAGTACTTC
.	TRBJ1-2	TRBD1	TRBV30	CAWGQGADGYTF	TGTGCCTGGGGACAGGGGGCCGATGGCTACACCTTC
.	TRBJ1-2	.	TRBV5-1	CASSLADGYGYTF	TGCGCCAGCAGCTTGGCCGACGGCTATGGCTACACCTTC
.	TRBJ1-2	.	TRBV4-1	CASSQDRLAQKNYGYTF	TGCGCCAGCAGCCAAGATCGGTTGGCCCAGAAAAACTATGGCTACACCTTC
.	TRBJ2-2	.	TRBV20-1	CSANGATGELFF	TGCAGTGCTAACGGAGCTACCGGGGAGCTGTTTTTT
.	TRBJ2-2	.	TRBV15	CATSRDLTGELFF	TGTGCCACCAGCAGAGATCTCACCGGGGAGCTGTTTTTT
.	TRBJ2-3	.	TRBV19	CASSTTWADTQYF	TGTGCCAGTAGTACTACATGGGCAGATACGCAGTATTTT
once	TRBJ2-5	TRBD1	TRBV20-1	CSAYRDRGRQTQYF	TGCAGTGCTTACCGGGACAGGGGGCGACAGACCCAGTACTTC
.	TRBJ2-3	.	TRBV5-1	CASSLPGPQRGDTQYF	TGCGCCAGCAGCTTACCGGGACCGCAAAGGGGAGATACGCAGTATTTT
once	TRBJ2-2	.	TRBV7-2	CASSHSQLRTGELFF	TGTGCCAGCAGCCATTCACAACTCCGCACCGGGGAGCTGTTTTTT
.	TRBJ1-2	.	TRBV28	CATIQTGGGYTF	TGCGCTACAATCCAAACAGGCGGTGGCTACACCTTC
.	TRBJ2-1	TRBD2	TRBV27	CASRELAGYNEQFF	TGTGCCAGCAGAGAGCTAGCGGGATACAATGAGCAGTTCTTC
.	TRBJ2-2	.	TRBV11-2	CASSLDVSGELFF	TGTGCCAGCAGCTTAGATGTATCCGGGGAGCTGTTTTTT
.	TRBJ2-1	TRBD2	TRBV9	CASSIGTSSYNEQFF	TGTGCCAGCAGCATCGGGACTAGCTCCTACAATGAGCAGTTCTTC
.	TRBJ1-1	.	TRBV2	CASSDGRRNTEAFF	TGTGCCAGCAGTGACGGGCGGAGGAACACTGAAGCTTTCTTT
.	TRBJ2-3	.	TRBV6-4	CASNRSTDTQYF	TGTGCCAGCAATCGGTCCACAGATACGCAGTATTTT
once	TRBJ2-1	TRBD1	TRBV6-2/TRBV6-3	CASSARQGFRNEQFF	TGTGCCAGCAGTGCTAGACAGGGGTTCAGGAATGAGCAGTTCTTC
.	TRBJ2-5	TRBD2	TRBV15	CATSRGLAGETQYF	TGTGCCACCAGCAGAGGCCTAGCGGGAGAGACCCAGTACTTC
.	TRBJ2-3	.	TRBV28	CASMEEGDTQYF	TGTGCCAGCATGGAAGAGGGGGATACGCAGTATTTT
.	TRBJ2-4	.	TRBV4-2	CASSQDLEDIQYF	TGTGCCAGCAGCCAAGACTTAGAGGACATTCAGTACTTC
.	TRBJ2-1	.	TRBV4-1	CASSQERTWGGDEQFF	TGCGCCAGCAGCCAAGAGCGAACTTGGGGTGGGGATGAGCAGTTCTTC
.	TRBJ2-1	TRBD2	TRBV5-1	CASSPGTRHNEQFF	TGCGCCAGCAGCCCCGGGACTAGGCACAATGAGCAGTTCTTC
once	TRBJ2-7	.	TRBV6-6	CASSRGSSEQYF	TGTGCCAGCAGTCGTGGGTCCAGCGAGCAGTACTTC
.	TRBJ1-2	.	TRBV4-3	CASSQEYPGLVGGYTF	TGCGCCAGCAGCCAAGAATATCCGGGACTAGTGGGTGGCTACACCTTC
.	TRBJ2-5	.	TRBV3-1	CASSHAPQVQETQYF	TGTGCCAGCAGCCACGCCCCCCAAGTCCAAGAGACCCAGTACTTC
.	TRBJ2-1	TRBD2	TRBV29-1	CSVPHPTSGFYNEQFF	TGCAGCGTACCACACCCGACTAGCGGTTTCTACAATGAGCAGTTCTTC
.	TRBJ2-7	.	TRBV10-3	CAIKDRLGSYEQYF	TGTGCCATCAAGGACAGATTGGGCTCCTACGAGCAGTACTTC
.	TRBJ2-7	.	TRBV20-1	CSARSSATYEQYF	TGCAGTGCTAGAAGCTCGGCGACCTACGAGCAGTACTTC
.	TRBJ1-1	.	TRBV7-2	CASSLDRTSMNTEAFF	TGTGCCAGCAGCTTGGACCGTACGTCTATGAACACTGAAGCTTTCTTT
.	TRBJ1-5	.	TRBV20-1	CSASGYSNQPQHF	TGCAGTGCGTCGGGGTATAGCAATCAGCCCCAGCATTTT
.	TRBJ1-2	TRBD1	TRBV25-1	CASSEYKGASYGYTF	TGTGCCAGCAGTGAATATAAGGGGGCAAGCTATGGCTACACCTTC
.	TRBJ2-7	TRBD1	TRBV12-3/TRBV12-4	CASSQGASLNEQYF	TGTGCCAGCAGTCAGGGGGCGAGTCTGAACGAGCAGTACTTC
once	TRBJ2-1	TRBD1	TRBV7-3	CASSLTPGGYNEQFF	TGTGCCAGCAGCTTAACTCCAGGGGGCTACAATGAGCAGTTCTTC
.	TRBJ2-3	TRBD2	TRBV4-3	CASRQSATSGSTDTQYF	TGCGCCAGCCGCCAGTCTGCGACTAGCGGGAGCACAGATACGCAGTATTTT
.	TRBJ2-5	.	TRBV29-1	CSVEDQWGPQETQYF	TGCAGCGTTGAAGATCAGTGGGGGCCCCAAGAGACCCAGTACTTC
.	TRBJ1-6	.	TRBV4-3	CASSQDGGLWGLQSPLHF	TGCGCCAGCAGCCAAGATGGGGGATTGTGGGGGCTTCAATCACCCCTCCACTTT
once	TRBJ2-7	.	TRBV6-2/TRBV6-3	CASSYLSRWYEQYF	TGTGCCAGCAGTTACCTTTCGAGGTGGTACGAGCAGTACTTC
.	TRBJ2-1	TRBD2	TRBV6-4	CASSGLAGGNEQFF	TGTGCCAGCAGTGGACTAGCGGGAGGCAATGAGCAGTTCTTC
.	TRBJ2-7	.	TRBV28	CASSPDSYYEQYF	TGTGCCAGCAGTCCGGACAGCTATTACGAGCAGTACTTC
.	TRBJ2-7	.	TRBV28	CASTGGYEQYF	TGTGCCAGCACAGGAGGCTACGAGCAGTACTTC
.	TRBJ2-7	.	TRBV28	CASRRPGPYEQYF	TGTGCCAGCAGGCGACCAGGGCCCTACGAGCAGTACTTC
.	TRBJ1-2	.	TRBV28	CASSLDTYGYTF	TGTGCCAGCAGTCTAGACACCTATGGCTACACCTTC
.	TRBJ2-5	.	TRBV3-1	CASSQDLVAGGTQYF	TGTGCCAGCAGCCAAGATCTCGTAGCAGGCGGGACCCAGTACTTC
once	TRBJ1-2	TRBD1	TRBV28	CASSLGQGVFGYTF	TGTGCCAGCAGTTTAGGGCAGGGGGTATTTGGCTACACCTTC
.	TRBJ2-4	TRBD1	TRBV28	CASSLDRIMYF	TGTGCCAGCAGCCTGGACAGGATTATGTACTTC
.	TRBJ1-5	.	TRBV7-8	CASSLATGDQPQHF	TGTGCCAGCAGCTTAGCTACGGGGGATCAGCCCCAGCATTTT
.	TRBJ2-5	.	TRBV5-1	CASSLGGPTGETQYF	TGCGCCAGCAGCTTGGGAGGGCCAACGGGAGAGACCCAGTACTTC
.	TRBJ2-1	TRBD2	TRBV5-6	CASSLAGLAVGNEQFF	TGTGCCAGCAGCTTGGCCGGGCTAGCGGTCGGAAATGAGCAGTTCTTC
.	TRBJ2-7	TRBD1	TRBV28	CASSTSGQGGYEQYF	TGTGCCAGCAGCACCTCCGGACAGGGGGGATACGAGCAGTACTTC
.	TRBJ2-1	TRBD2	TRBV24-1	CATSEGLADNEQFF	TGTGCCACCAGTGAGGGACTAGCGGACAATGAGCAGTTCTTC
.	TRBJ2-2	.	TRBV2	CASSALGRTGELFF	TGTGCCAGCAGTGCGTTGGGGCGCACCGGGGAGCTGTTTTTT
.	TRBJ1-5	.	TRBV9	CASSVERAGCQPQHF	TGTGCCAGCAGCGTAGAACGGGCAGGGTGTCAGCCCCAGCATTTT
.	TRBJ1-6	.	TRBV14	CASSQEPGAGEFALHF	TGTGCCAGCAGCCAAGAACCCGGGGCCGGGGAATTTGCCCTCCACTTT
.	TRBJ2-5	.	TRBV20-1	CSARGPWWQYQETQYF	TGCAGTGCTAGAGGTCCTTGGTGGCAATATCAAGAGACCCAGTACTTC
.	TRBJ2-7	.	TRBV28	CASTFAYEQYF	TGTGCCAGCACCTTTGCCTACGAGCAGTACTTC
.	TRBJ1-2	.	TRBV2	CASTIGRSVGGYTF	TGTGCCAGCACCATCGGGCGGTCGGTCGGGGGCTACACCTTC